These 27 T cell receptor beta chains were sequenced from one sample in a study of blood T cell repertoires in COVID-19. Clones were sequenced by immunoSEQ multiplex PCR, and TCRdb holds only the in-frame ones, with some missing. The repertoire includes roughly 200,000 clones, about 88% of them detected once, and around 2.7% sits in the top ten. Material for sequencing was peripheral blood. The receptors here all came from a man in his forties or fifties with active or convalescent COVID-19.

The rearrangement uses TRBV9 and TRBJ1-2; D might be TRBD1 (5 bases). V was shortened by 4 bases and J by 8 bases, with 18 bases between the two germline ends. CDR1 and CDR2 (germline): SGDLS, YYNGEE. This CDR3 has 14 amino acids. The CDR3 loop reads CASSPSRDSGGYTF. Here the CDR3 DNA reads TGTGCCAGCAGCCCCTCCCGGGACTCGGGGGGCTACACCTTC.

The V and J genes are TRBV15 and TRBJ1-5; the match to TRBD1 covers 7 bases. V dropped 4 bases and J dropped 4; count of bases not matched to a gene: 4. The CDR3 length is 14 residues. Germline CDR1 reads LNHNV; CDR2 reads YYDKDF (reference sequence). In DNA form, the CDR3 reads TGTGCCACCAGCAAGGGGGCCCCAAATCAGCCCCAGCATTTT. Translating it yields CATSKGAPNQPQHF.

The rearrangement links TRBV3-1 (or the pseudogene TRBV3-2) to TRBJ2-1; 12 positions match TRBD2. In germline, CDR1 is LGHDT, CDR2 YNNKEL (reference sequence). CDR3 length: 18 amino acids. Unmatched junction bases numbered 10, after V lost 1 base and J lost 6 bases. The CDR3 bases are TGTGCCAGCAGCCAAGGATCCCTCCTAGCGGGGGGGCCCAATGAGCAGTTCTTC. Translation: CASSQGSLLAGGPNEQFF.

This sequence joins TRBV5-5 and TRBJ1-2; 7 nucleotides line up with TRBD1. The CDR3 covers 17 residues. After removal of 4 bases from V and 4 bases from J, the junction contained 16 bases not matched to a gene. Per the germline V gene, CDR1 is SGHKS and CDR2 is YYEKEE (reference sequence). DNA for the CDR3: TGTGCCAGCAGCGCCTGGACAGGAGAACTACCGGCCTATGGCTACACCTTC. Its protein is CASSAWTGELPAYGYTF.

The count of this clone is one. The rearrangement uses TRBV6-5 and TRBJ1-5; 10 bases match TRBD1. The CDR3 consists of 15 residues. Germline V gene sequence: CDR1 MNHEY, CDR2 SVGAGI. The J segment lost 4 bases and the V segment lost 7 bases, leaving 7 bases of the junction unmatched. The DNA for the CDR3 is TGTGCCAGCAATCCGGGACAGGGGTGGAATCAGCCCCAGCATTTT. Amino acid sequence: CASNPGQGWNQPQHF.

The chain couples TRBV9 to TRBJ2-1; D not resolved. Trimming removed 0 bases from V and 7 bases from J, with 20 bases in between. The CDR3 runs to 17 residues. Germline V lookup: CDR1 SGDLS, CDR2 YYNGEE. DNA for the CDR3: TGTGCCAGCAGCGTAGGAGAGACCCGGGTGCAGTTGAATGAGCAGTTCTTC. It codes for CASSVGETRVQLNEQFF.

V and J are TRBV19 and TRBJ1-5, with TRBD1 identical over 8 bases. The CDR3 length is 14 residues. CDR1 LNHDA and CDR2 SQIVND come from the germline V gene (reference sequence). Losses at the gene ends were 3 bases for V and 7 bases for J; bases not matched to a gene: 5. DNA for the CDR3: TGTGCCAGTAGTATCTCAGGGGGCGGCCAGCCCCAGCATTTT. Translated: CASSISGGGQPQHF.

The chain carries TRBV27 and TRBJ2-3; 12 bases agree with TRBD2. There are 16 residues in the CDR3. Germline-derived CDR1 and CDR2 are MNHEY and SMNVEV (reference sequence). Germline trimming cut 3 bases from V and 3 bases from J; bases unmatched to any gene: 4. CDR3 DNA: TGTGCCAGCAGTTTTACTAGCGGGGGGACTACAGATACGCAGTATTTT. Its protein is CASSFTSGGTTDTQYF.

J is TRBJ1-2 and V is TRBV7-2, with a possible D match to TRBD1 (5 bases). The CDR3 is 13 amino acids. Between the trimmed V and J ends, which lost 2 bases and 6 bases, there was a span of 10 bases. Germline-derived CDR1 and CDR2 are SGHTA and FQGNSA. The DNA for the CDR3 is TGTGCCAGCAGCTTACAGGGAGGTCATGGCTACACCTTC. This sequence encodes CASSLQGGHGYTF. Full variable domain (missing parts from reference TRBV7-2 and TRBJ1-2): GAGVSQSPSNKVTEKGKDVELRCDPISGHTALYWYRQSLGQGLEFLIYFQGNSAPDKSGLPSDRFSAERTGGSVSTLTIQRTQQEDSAVYLCASSLQGGHGYTFGSGTRLTVV.

The gene calls are TRBV19 and TRBJ2-5; 8 bases line up with TRBD2. Germline V gene sequence: CDR1 LNHDA, CDR2 SQIVND (reference sequence). With 9 bases clipped from V and 7 bases from J, the junction kept 13 bases outside the gene matches. CDR3 length equals 14 residues. The CDR3 region is CASSSGGALGTQYF. Here the CDR3 DNA reads TGTGCCAGCTCGAGCGGGGGCGCACTCGGGACCCAGTACTTC.

CDR3 sequence: CASGPLGRGSSYNSPLHF. The CDR3 nucleotides are TGTGCCAGCGGGCCCCTAGGGCGGGGGAGCTCCTATAATTCACCCCTCCACTTT. The chain recombines TRBV28 with TRBJ1-6, with D tentatively TRBD1 (5 bases). V dropped 8 bases and J dropped 0 bases, with 20 bases sitting between them. In germline, CDR1 is MDHEN, CDR2 SYDVKM. CDR3 length equals 18 residues.

The genes are TRBV19 and TRBJ2-7; tentatively, D is TRBD2 (5 bases). CDR3 length equals 14 residues. Germline loops: CDR1 LNHDA, CDR2 SQIVND (reference sequence). Between the trimmed V and J ends, which lost 2 bases and 3 bases, there was a span of 11 bases. Here the CDR3 reads CASSISPGDYEQYF. The CDR3 region has the DNA TGTGCCAGTAGTATAAGTCCCGGGGACTACGAGCAGTACTTC. Complete variable domain (other parts from reference TRBV19 and TRBJ2-7): DGGITQSPKYLFRKEGQNVTLSCEQNLNHDAMYWYRQDPGQGLRLIYYSQIVNDFQKGDIAEGYSVSREKKESFPLTVTSAQKNPTAFYLCASSISPGDYEQYFGPGTRLTVT.

This clone was counted a few times. This chain uses TRBV7-9 with TRBJ2-7, with 9 bases matching TRBD1. The CDR3 length is 14 residues. The germline V gene has CDR1 SEHNR and CDR2 FQNEAQ (reference sequence). The junction had 6 bases not matched to a gene; V was cut back by 5 bases and J by 4 bases. CDR3 region: CASSPGTGLYEQYF. CDR3 bases: TGTGCCAGCAGCCCTGGGACAGGGCTGTACGAGCAGTACTTC.

Concerning this clone: The same CDR3 also results from other DNA sequences found in this sample. The J gene is TRBJ2-7, the V gene TRBV3-1 (or the pseudogene TRBV3-2); no firm D call. The V end was cut by 1 base, the J end by 6 bases, with 4 bases between. The CDR3 consists of 11 residues. Looked up from germline, CDR1 is LGHDT and CDR2 is YNNKEL (reference sequence). The CDR3: CASSQAGEQYF. For the CDR3, the DNA is TGTGCCAGCAGCCAAGCGGGCGAGCAGTACTTC.

For this clone: This sample also contains other DNA sequences that code for the same CDR3. The chain is built from TRBV13 and TRBJ1-5; TRBD1 matches at 8 bases. Germline V gene data show CDR1 as PRHDT and CDR2 as FYEKMQ (reference sequence). The CDR3 runs to 16 residues. Trimming at V came to 0 bases and at J to 4 bases, leaving 5 bases not matched to a gene. For the CDR3, the DNA is TGTGCCAGCAGCTTAGGGGCCAGGGGGCGGAATCAGCCCCAGCATTTT. It specifies CASSLGARGRNQPQHF.

The chain combines TRBV18 with TRBJ2-1; tentative D call: TRBD2 (7 bases). The CDR3 extends over 14 amino acids. The germline CDR1 and CDR2 sequences are KGHSH and LQKENI. V lost 0 bases and J 10 bases, leaving 13 bases between the germline ends. The CDR3, as DNA: TGTGCCAGCTCACCACCGGTCTGGGGGGGCGAGCAGTTCTTC. Translating it yields CASSPPVWGGEQFF.

The genes are TRBV25-1 and TRBJ1-5; 10 bases align to TRBD1. The CDR3 runs 13 residues. Germline V gene lookup returns CDR1 MGHDK and CDR2 SYGVNS. V lost 8 bases and J lost 5; bases outside the gene matches: 3. The CDR3 spells CASGQGGHQPQHF. The CDR3 DNA sequence: TGTGCCAGCGGACAGGGGGGTCATCAGCCCCAGCATTTT.

The chain employs TRBV11-2 and TRBJ1-6; a possible D gene is TRBD1 (5 bases). Germline loops: CDR1 SGHAT, CDR2 FQNNGV. The CDR3 totals 14 residues. The germline V and J ends were trimmed by 5 bases and 10 bases, with 15 bases remaining between them. CDR3 sequence: CASSPRGGWSPLHF. The CDR3 DNA is TGTGCCAGCAGCCCCCGGGGGGGATGGTCACCCCTCCACTTT. Using reference TRBV11-2 and TRBJ1-6 for the parts outside the CDR3, the full variable domain is EAGVAQSPRYKIIEKRQSVAFWCNPISGHATLYWYQQILGQGPKLLIQFQNNGVVDDSQLPKDRFSAERLKGVDSTLKIQPAKLEDSAVYLCASSPRGGWSPLHFGNGTRLTVT.

This chain connects TRBV28 to TRBJ1-2; 11 nucleotides line up with TRBD1. V dropped 3 bases and J dropped 4; count of bases not matched to a gene: 1. The length of the CDR3 is 14 residues. CDR1 and CDR2 from the germline V gene are MDHEN and SYDVKM. CDR3 sequence (DNA): TGTGCCAGCAGTTTTGGGACAGGGGGCTATGGCTACACCTTC. Its translation: CASSFGTGGYGYTF.

This chain links TRBV5-1 with TRBJ1-2, with 8 bases fitting TRBD1. Germline V gives CDR1 SGHRS, CDR2 YFSETQ. The CDR3 consists of 14 residues. Trimming removed 2 bases from V and 2 bases from J; junction bases left unmatched: 2. The CDR3 bases are TGCGCCAGCAGCTTACAGGGGGAGAACTATGGCTACACCTTC. Translated: CASSLQGENYGYTF.

This clone has only a few counts. The chain is built from TRBV7-2 and TRBJ1-2; 10 nucleotides agree with TRBD1. Germline V gives CDR1 SGHTA, CDR2 FQGNSA. CDR3 length: 15 residues. Trimming took 5 bases from V and 5 from J; bases not matched to a gene: 8. The DNA of the CDR3 is TGTGCCAGCAGCCTCGGGACAGGGGACATGTATGGCTACACCTTC. Protein sequence: CASSLGTGDMYGYTF.

This clone came up a few times. Other nucleotide sequences in the sample specify the same CDR3. The chain recombines TRBV12-3 or TRBV12-4 with TRBJ1-1; D is perhaps TRBD1 (6 bases). Deletions cut 1 base from V and 4 bases from J, with 7 bases between. The CDR3 has 13 residues. CDR3 DNA: TGTGCCAGCAGTTTAGGCAGGGGCACTGAAGCTTTCTTT. Protein: CASSLGRGTEAFF.

V is TRBV6-5 and J is TRBJ2-5, with D possibly matching TRBD1 (5 bases). The CDR3 spans 14 residues. Looked up from germline, CDR1 is MNHEY and CDR2 is SVGAGI. Trimming pared 5 bases from V and 5 bases from J, leaving 15 bases between. As DNA, the CDR3 is TGTGCCAGCAGTCCATCGCATGGGGCTGAGACCCAGTACTTC. This gives the protein CASSPSHGAETQYF.

This chain joins TRBV27 and TRBJ1-3; a possible D gene is TRBD1 (6 bases). There are 15 residues in the CDR3. The germline V and J ends were trimmed by 6 bases and 5 bases, with 17 bases remaining between them. The germline gives CDR1 MNHEY, CDR2 SMNVEV (reference sequence). CDR3 protein: CASRPTGTTRNTIYF. CDR3 nucleotides: TGTGCCAGCAGGCCTACTGGGACAACCAGAAACACCATATATTTT.

The V and J genes are TRBV6-1 and TRBJ1-5; TRBD1 matches at 9 bases. The CDR3 runs 16 residues. CDR1 is MNHNS, CDR2 SASEGT, per germline. V trimming: 5 bases; J trimming: 3 bases; junction bases outside the gene matches: 8. CDR3 protein: CASSQGGTGNNQPQHF. The CDR3 DNA reads as TGTGCCAGCAGTCAAGGGGGGACAGGGAACAATCAGCCCCAGCATTTT.

The chain combines TRBV20-1 with TRBJ2-1; 11 nucleotides match TRBD2. Germline CDR1 reads DFQATT; CDR2 reads SNEGSKA (reference sequence). This CDR3 is built from 14 residues. The V and J ends lost 3 bases and 8 bases, in that order; junction bases with no gene match: 6. The CDR3 coding sequence is TGCAGTGCTAGTAAACTAGCGGGGGTCGATGAGCAGTTCTTC. It yields the protein CSASKLAGVDEQFF.

This rearrangement joins TRBV25-1 to TRBJ1-3; TRBD1 aligns across 7 bases. J lost 0 bases, V lost 3 bases, and 11 bases had no gene match. CDR1 is MGHDK, CDR2 SYGVNS, per germline. The CDR3 extends over 18 amino acids. CDR3 in amino acids: CASSDPNRAGGSGNTIYF. In nucleotides, the CDR3 is TGTGCCAGCAGTGACCCAAACCGGGCAGGGGGCTCTGGAAACACCATATATTTT.